These 19 T cell receptor beta chains were sequenced from one sample in a study of control samples from healthy donors and cancer patients. Using immunoSEQ multiplex PCR, the repertoire was profiled, and TCRdb retains in-frame clones only, with some absent. This sample carries about 160,000 clones, about 93% of them seen once, and the ten largest clones take approximately 0.7%. Sequencing was done on a sample of blood. All receptors come from a woman in her twenties or thirties in good health.

The chain combines TRBV4-1 with TRBJ1-4, with 7 bases aligning to TRBD1. Germline V CDR1 and CDR2: MGHRA, YSYEKL. The trim removed 3 bases at V and 8 bases at J, leaving 9 bases unmatched. This CDR3 comprises 15 residues. DNA for the CDR3: TGCGCCAGCAGCCAGTCCGTCCCGGGACAGGAAAAACTGTTTTTT. This codes for CASSQSVPGQEKLFF.

The J gene is TRBJ2-3, the V gene TRBV29-1; tentatively, D is TRBD1 or TRBD2 (5 bases each). The CDR3 has 11 residues. CDR1 and CDR2 (germline): SQVTM, ANQGSEA. The V and J ends lost 5 bases and 14 bases respectively, with 17 bases between them. The CDR3 here is CSVPGPDRAYF. The CDR3 DNA is TGCAGCGTTCCGGGGCCCGATCGAGCGTATTTT.

The CDR3 region is CASSFPQGDSYEQYF. CDR3 DNA: TGTGCCAGCAGCTTTCCCCAGGGGGACTCCTACGAGCAGTACTTC. The chain couples TRBV7-9 to TRBJ2-7, with 7 bases matching TRBD1. V trimming: 3 bases; J trimming: 0 bases; junction bases outside the gene matches: 5. Germline values: CDR1 SEHNR, CDR2 FQNEAQ (reference sequence). The CDR3 has 15 amino acids.

This chain joins TRBV7-6 and TRBJ1-2, with D maybe TRBD1 (6 bases). The V end lost 2 bases, the J end lost 1 base, and 17 bases lay between the germline ends. The CDR3 covers 17 residues. Germline CDR1 reads SGHVS; CDR2 reads FNYEAQ. CDR3 sequence (DNA): TGTGCCAGCAGCTTATCTATGGTGGACAGCTTTAACTATGGCTACACCTTC. Encoded protein: CASSLSMVDSFNYGYTF.

In this sample, this clone turned up once. The chain links TRBV28 to TRBJ1-5; no clear D. V lost 5 bases and J 0 bases, leaving 17 bases between the germline ends. Germline CDR1 MDHEN, CDR2 SYDVKM. This CDR3 has 17 amino acids. The CDR3 protein is CASSPRSGSDSNQPQHF. In nucleotides, the CDR3 is TGTGCCAGCAGTCCGCGAAGTGGGTCCGATAGCAATCAGCCCCAGCATTTT.

V is TRBV6-7 and J is TRBJ1-5; 9 positions match TRBD1. TRBV6-7 belongs to the ORF category, with a function that is uncertain. This CDR3 contains 17 residues. The J segment lost 6 bases and the V segment lost 5 bases, leaving 14 bases of the junction unmatched. DNA of the CDR3: TGTGCCAGCAGTCCCGGTAATGGGGACAGGGTGGGTCAGCCCCAGCATTTT. Amino acids: CASSPGNGDRVGQPQHF.

This clone was seen a single time. This rearrangement joins TRBV7-5 to TRBJ2-7. TRBV7-5 counts as a pseudogene. The CDR3 runs 14 residues. The CDR3, as DNA: TGTGTCAGAAGCTTAGAATCGACCGCCTACGAGCAGTACTTC. This codes for CVRSLESTAYEQYF.

This sequence joins TRBV19 and TRBJ1-2; D perhaps matches TRBD1 (5 bases). The CDR3 is 12 amino acids. From germline, CDR1 is LNHDA and CDR2 SQIVND (reference sequence). V was shortened by 4 bases and J by 7 bases, with 10 bases between the two germline ends. CDR3 in amino acids: CASSSQGLGYTF. DNA of the CDR3: TGTGCCAGTAGTAGCCAGGGCCTTGGCTACACCTTC.

This chain uses TRBV18 with TRBJ2-7, with 8 bases fitting TRBD1. The trim removed 4 bases at V and 3 bases at J, leaving 5 bases unmatched. The V gene's germline CDR1 is KGHSH and CDR2 LQKENI. This CDR3 is 14 amino acids long. CDR3 sequence reads: CASSLTGDIYEQYF. As DNA, the CDR3 is TGTGCCAGCTCACTGACAGGGGACATCTACGAGCAGTACTTC.

The genes are TRBV7-2 and TRBJ2-7; D remains ambiguous. V lost 1 base and J 3 bases, leaving 13 bases between the germline ends. The germline V gene has CDR1 SGHTA and CDR2 FQGNSA. This CDR3 contains 15 residues. CDR3 sequence reads: CASSLELRSLYEQYF. CDR3 coding DNA: TGTGCCAGCAGCTTAGAGTTGAGGTCCCTCTACGAGCAGTACTTC.

This rearrangement joins TRBV7-9 to TRBJ2-7, with D perhaps TRBD2 (6 bases). CDR3 length: 14 residues. Germline V gene sequence: CDR1 SEHNR, CDR2 FQNEAQ (reference sequence). V was clipped by 2 bases and J by 4 bases, with 12 bases between them. The CDR3 nucleotides are TGTGCCAGCAGCTTATCCGGGACTCAATACGAGCAGTACTTC. Protein: CASSLSGTQYEQYF.

The chain has TRBV18 and TRBJ2-5, with a possible D match to TRBD2 (5 bases). Trimming removed 3 bases from V and 2 bases from J, with 10 bases in between. Germline CDR1 is KGHSH and CDR2 is LQKENI. The CDR3 contains 14 residues. CDR3 DNA: TGTGCCAGCTCACCTGTAGCGAAACAAGAGACCCAGTACTTC. Translating gives CASSPVAKQETQYF.

In its sample, this clone was seen once. This sequence joins TRBV5-1 and TRBJ1-1; weak D call: TRBD1 (6 bases). Trimming pared 4 bases from V and 1 base from J, leaving 11 bases between. The CDR3 is 14 amino acids. Per germline, CDR1 SGHRS and CDR2 YFSETQ. CDR3 DNA sequence: TGCGCCAGCAGCAGGGGACACCAGAACACTGAAGCTTTCTTT. It codes for CASSRGHQNTEAFF.

CDR3 amino acids: CASRTSHGGVDTQYF. CDR3 nucleotide sequence: TGTGCCAGCAGAACGAGTCACGGGGGCGTAGATACGCAGTATTTT. The chain couples TRBV6-4 to TRBJ2-3, with D perhaps being TRBD1 or TRBD2 (6 bases each). The germline V gene encodes CDR1 MRHNA and CDR2 SNTAGT. This CDR3 is built from 15 residues. Trimming took 6 bases from V and 5 from J, leaving 18 bases between them.

This chain connects TRBV7-2 to TRBJ2-2; 15 nucleotides line up with TRBD2. Germline V CDR1 and CDR2: SGHTA, FQGNSA. The V gene end was trimmed by 5 bases and the J gene end by 7 bases; junction bases not matched to a gene: 8. The CDR3 covers 17 residues. CDR3 nucleotide sequence: TGTGCCAGCAGCCCAACGCCGGGACTAGCGGGAGGCGGGGAGCTGTTTTTT. It codes for CASSPTPGLAGGGELFF.

This clone was picked up one time. Written as DNA, the CDR3 is TGTGCCTGGTCCTGGACAAACACTGAAGCTTTCTTT. Residues: CAWSWTNTEAFF. The rearrangement uses TRBV30 and TRBJ1-1, with a weak D call TRBD1 (5 bases). The CDR3 runs to 12 residues. Trimming cost V 5 bases and J 2 bases, with 9 bases left between them. Germline loops: CDR1 GTSNPN, CDR2 SVGIG (reference sequence).

This clone was detected once. This chain links TRBV7-9 with TRBJ1-5; no clear D. CDR1 and CDR2 (germline): SEHNR, FQNEAQ (reference sequence). The CDR3 runs 16 residues. The V gene lost 1 base and the J gene lost 1 base, with 11 bases spanning the gap. Written as DNA, the CDR3 is TGTGCCAGCAGCTTAGTGTCGCCGGGGAGCAATCAGCCCCAGCATTTT. This sequence encodes CASSLVSPGSNQPQHF. The whole variable domain, filled in from reference TRBV7-9 and TRBJ1-5, reads DTGVSQNPRHKITKRGQNVTFRCDPISEHNRLYWYRQTLGQGPEFLTYFQNEAQLEKSRLLSDRFSAERPKGSFSTLEIQRTEQGDSAMYLCASSLVSPGSNQPQHFGDGTRLSIL.

This clone appeared a few times. The chain uses TRBV5-1 and TRBJ1-5; a weak D match, TRBD1 (5 bases). CDR1 SGHRS and CDR2 YFSETQ come from the germline V gene. This CDR3 is 13 amino acids long. V lost 3 bases and J 4 bases, leaving 8 bases between the germline ends. CDR3 region: CASSWDGNQPQHF. The DNA for the CDR3 is TGCGCCAGCAGCTGGGACGGAAATCAGCCCCAGCATTTT.

This rearrangement joins TRBV5-1 to TRBJ2-7; 7 nucleotides agree with TRBD2. Losses at the gene ends were 5 bases for V and 3 bases for J; bases not matched to a gene: 5. Germline values: CDR1 SGHRS, CDR2 YFSETQ. The CDR3 extends over 13 amino acids. CDR3 protein: CASRRGGSYEQYF. In DNA form, the CDR3 reads TGCGCCAGCAGACGGGGCGGGAGCTACGAGCAGTACTTC.